Each of the 2 T cell receptor beta chains below was sequenced from the same sample in a study of liver allograft versus peripheral blood T cells. The wider study: Transplanted-liver T cell receptor repertoires were compared with recipients' peripheral blood repertoires.

A single record per CDR3 protein comes from TCRdb applying MiXCR to the reads. This table holds some 1,100 distinct CDR3 sequences, 39% found once. These TCRs come from a human patient who had a liver transplant. A subset of T cells may come from the graft donor.

Within the sample, this clonotype is medium-sized. J is TRBJ2-1 and V is TRBV24-1; the D gene could be TRBD1 or TRBD2 (5 bases each). Germline CDR1 KGHDR, CDR2 SFDVKD. V was clipped by 4 bases and J by 8 bases, with 11 bases between them. The CDR3 is 13 residues long. CDR3: CATSDYWDDEQFF. For the CDR3, the DNA is TGTGCCACCAGTGACTACTGGGACGATGAGCAGTTCTTC.

The CDR3 region is CASSSGQGRNEQYF. CDR3 in DNA: TGTGCCAGCAGCTCGGGACAGGGGAGGAATGAGCAGTACTTC. J is TRBJ2-7 and V is TRBV7-2, with 10 bases aligning to TRBD1. V dropped 4 bases and J dropped 7; count of bases not matched to a gene: 7. The CDR3 totals 14 residues. CDR1 and CDR2 (germline): SGHTA, FQGNSA.